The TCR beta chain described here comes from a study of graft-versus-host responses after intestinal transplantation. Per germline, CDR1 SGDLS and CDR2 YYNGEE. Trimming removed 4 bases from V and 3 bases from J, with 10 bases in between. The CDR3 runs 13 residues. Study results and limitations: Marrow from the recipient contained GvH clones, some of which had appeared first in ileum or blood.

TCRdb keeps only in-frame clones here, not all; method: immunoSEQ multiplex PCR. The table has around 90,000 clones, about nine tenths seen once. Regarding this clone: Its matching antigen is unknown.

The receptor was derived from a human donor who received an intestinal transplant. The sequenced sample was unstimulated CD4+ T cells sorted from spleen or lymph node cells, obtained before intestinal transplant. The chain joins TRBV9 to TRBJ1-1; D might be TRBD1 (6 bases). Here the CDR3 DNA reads TGTGCCAGCAGCCTGGACAGAGACACTGAAGCTTTCTTT. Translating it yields CASSLDRDTEAFF.